This entry lists 10 T cell receptor beta chains sequenced from one sample in a study of T cell changes during pregnancy in multiple sclerosis. The assay was immunoSEQ multiplex PCR, and TCRdb's table has in-frame clones only and misses some. The table lists 25,000 to 35,000 clones, 88% of them singletons. This specimen was CD4+ T cells from peripheral blood mononuclear cells, taken in the first trimester of pregnancy. The source is a female donor in good health, enrolled as a control in a pregnancy study.

This clone was seen more than once but under ten times. The CDR3, as DNA: TGTGCCAGCAGCCAGGAGAGGCTGGACACTGAAGCTTTCTTT. This encodes CASSQERLDTEAFF. The chain recombines TRBV4-2 with TRBJ1-1, with no clear D. V lost 3 bases and J lost 3, with 11 bases in between. CDR1 and CDR2 (germline): LGHNA, YNFKEQ. The CDR3 is 14 residues long.

The chain uses TRBV9 and TRBJ2-5; D possibly corresponds to TRBD1 (6 bases). Trimming removed 2 bases from V and 5 bases from J, with 19 bases in between. Germline-derived CDR1 and CDR2 are SGDLS and YYNGEE. The CDR3 runs 16 residues. The CDR3 nucleotides read TGTGCCAGCAGCGTCGAGGGGTCCGGGACATACGAGACCCAGTACTTC. Its translation: CASSVEGSGTYETQYF.

V usage is TRBV6-4 and J usage is TRBJ2-1; 8 nucleotides match TRBD2. V trimming: 4 bases; J trimming: 2 bases; junction bases outside the gene matches: 4. CDR1 and CDR2 (germline): MRHNA, SNTAGT. This CDR3 spans 15 amino acids. CDR3 sequence: CASSAGAGAYNEQFF. CDR3 bases: TGTGCCAGCAGTGCTGGAGCGGGGGCCTACAATGAGCAGTTCTTC.

V gene TRBV7-3 combines with J gene TRBJ2-7; TRBD1 matches at 8 bases. The CDR3 consists of 15 residues. Germline loops: CDR1 SGHTA, CDR2 FQGTGA. V shed 5 bases and J 2 bases; nucleotides not matched to a gene: 8. CDR3 sequence reads: CASSLMTGVAYEQYF. The CDR3 DNA is TGTGCCAGCAGCCTAATGACAGGGGTGGCCTACGAGCAGTACTTC.

V gene TRBV7-2 combines with J gene TRBJ2-2; the match to TRBD2 covers 8 bases. The CDR3 sequence is 16 residues long. Germline CDR1 and CDR2: SGHTA and FQGNSA. Trimming removed 2 bases from V and 3 bases from J; junction bases left unmatched: 5. The CDR3 DNA follows: TGTGCCAGCAGCTTACGGGGGGGGCCGCACACCGGGGAGCTGTTTTTT. Translating it yields CASSLRGGPHTGELFF.

V gene TRBV5-1 combines with J gene TRBJ1-1; a weak D match, TRBD1 (5 bases). Trimming took 0 bases from V and 5 from J, leaving 23 bases between them. Germline CDR1 SGHRS, CDR2 YFSETQ. This CDR3 contains 18 residues. CDR3 protein: CASSLARTRGPGGTEAFF. CDR3 nucleotide sequence: TGCGCCAGCAGCTTGGCCCGGACAAGGGGCCCCGGTGGGACTGAAGCTTTCTTT.

The CDR3 region is CASRLSLEDTQYF. CDR3 sequence (DNA): TGTGCAAGCCGACTTTCACTTGAGGATACGCAGTATTTT. The J gene is TRBJ2-3, the V gene TRBV6-1; D ambiguous. The CDR3 contains 13 residues. Germline lookup yields CDR1 MNHNS and CDR2 SASEGT.

J is TRBJ2-3 and V is TRBV15; 7 nucleotides match TRBD1. Germline lookup yields CDR1 LNHNV and CDR2 YYDKDF (reference sequence). The CDR3 spans 13 residues. Trimming took 4 bases from V and 5 from J; bases not matched to a gene: 3. The CDR3 coding sequence is TGTGCCACCAGCATATGGGACAGAGATACGCAGTATTTT. Translated, it gives CATSIWDRDTQYF.

The DNA of the CDR3 is TGTGCCAGCAGCCCCCTGGGGGACATGAGCTCCTACAATGAGCAGTTCTTC. It specifies CASSPLGDMSSYNEQFF. This chain joins TRBV11-3 and TRBJ2-1; D might be TRBD1 (6 bases). Germline assignment: CDR1 SGHNT and CDR2 YENEEA. The CDR3 is 17 residues long. Trimming removed 5 bases at V and 0 bases at J, with 17 bases between.

This clone was recorded a few times. J is TRBJ1-2 and V is TRBV19; 8 bases match TRBD1. Trimming removed 1 base from V and 6 bases from J; junction bases left unmatched: 7. Germline V gene data show CDR1 as LNHDA and CDR2 as SQIVND (reference sequence). This CDR3 has 15 amino acids. The chain's CDR3 is CASSIVLRGRDGYTF. CDR3 nucleotide sequence: TGTGCCAGTAGTATAGTGCTCAGGGGGCGTGATGGCTACACCTTC.